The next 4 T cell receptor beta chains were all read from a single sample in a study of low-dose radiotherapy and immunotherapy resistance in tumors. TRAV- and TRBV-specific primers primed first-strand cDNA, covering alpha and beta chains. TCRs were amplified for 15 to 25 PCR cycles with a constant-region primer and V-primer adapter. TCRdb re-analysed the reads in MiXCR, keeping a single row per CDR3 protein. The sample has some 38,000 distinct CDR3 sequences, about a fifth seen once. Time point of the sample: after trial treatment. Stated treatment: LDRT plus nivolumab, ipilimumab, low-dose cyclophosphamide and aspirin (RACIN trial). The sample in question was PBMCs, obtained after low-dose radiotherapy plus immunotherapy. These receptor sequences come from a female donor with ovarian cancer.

The CDR3 nucleotides are TGTGCCAGCAGCCAGGCAGGTCTGTCTGCGGAGACCCAGTACTTC. This translates into CASSQAGLSAETQYF. This chain joins TRBV14 and TRBJ2-5; no clear D. CDR3 size: 15 residues. The V and J ends lost 3 bases and 5 bases respectively, with 16 bases between them. Looked up from germline, CDR1 is SGHDN and CDR2 is FVKESK.

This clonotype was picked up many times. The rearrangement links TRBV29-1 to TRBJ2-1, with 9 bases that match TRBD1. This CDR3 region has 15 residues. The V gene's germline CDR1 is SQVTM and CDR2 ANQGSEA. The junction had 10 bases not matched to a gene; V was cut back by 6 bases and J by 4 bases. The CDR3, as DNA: TGCAGCGTGGAGACCGGGACAGGGTTATACAATGAGCAGTTCTTC. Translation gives CSVETGTGLYNEQFF.

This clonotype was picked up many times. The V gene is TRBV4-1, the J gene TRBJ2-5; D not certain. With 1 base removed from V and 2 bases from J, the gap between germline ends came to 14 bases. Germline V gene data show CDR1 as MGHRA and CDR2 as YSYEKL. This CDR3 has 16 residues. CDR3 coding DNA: TGCGCCAGCAGCCAAGGAGGAGTACTCCCACAAGAGACCCAGTACTTC. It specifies CASSQGGVLPQETQYF.

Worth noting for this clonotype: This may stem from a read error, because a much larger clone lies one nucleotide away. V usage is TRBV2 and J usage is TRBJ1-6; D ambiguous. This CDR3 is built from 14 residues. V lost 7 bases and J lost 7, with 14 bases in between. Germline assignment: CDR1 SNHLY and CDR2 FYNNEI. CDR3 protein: CASKAGPGNSPLHF. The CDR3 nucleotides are TGTGCCAGCAAGGCCGGCCCTGGGAATTCACCCCTCCACTTT.